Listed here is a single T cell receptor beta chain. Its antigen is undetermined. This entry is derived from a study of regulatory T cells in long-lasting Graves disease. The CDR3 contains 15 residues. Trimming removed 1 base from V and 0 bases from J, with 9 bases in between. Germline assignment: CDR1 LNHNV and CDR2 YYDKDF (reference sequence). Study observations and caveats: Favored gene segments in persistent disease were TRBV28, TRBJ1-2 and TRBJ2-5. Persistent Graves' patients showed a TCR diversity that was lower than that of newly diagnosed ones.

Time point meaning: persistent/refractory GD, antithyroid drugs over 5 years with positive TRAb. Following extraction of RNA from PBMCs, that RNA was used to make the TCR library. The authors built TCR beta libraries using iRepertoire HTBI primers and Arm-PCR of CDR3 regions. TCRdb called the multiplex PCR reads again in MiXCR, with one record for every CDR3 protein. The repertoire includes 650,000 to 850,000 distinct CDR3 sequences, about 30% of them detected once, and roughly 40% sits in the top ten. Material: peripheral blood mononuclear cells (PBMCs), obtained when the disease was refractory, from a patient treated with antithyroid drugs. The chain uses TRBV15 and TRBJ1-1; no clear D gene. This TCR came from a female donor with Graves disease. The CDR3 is CATSRAEGMNTEAFF. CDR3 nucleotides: TGTGCCACCAGCAGAGCAGAAGGTATGAACACTGAAGCTTTCTTT.